A selection of T cell receptor beta chains follows, all from one sample in a study of blood T cell repertoires in COVID-19. Measured with immunoSEQ multiplex PCR; TCRdb has only the in-frame clones, and not every one. The data show 95,000 to 100,000 clones, less than 90% seen once. The sequenced sample was peripheral blood. These receptors all stem from an elderly man with acute or convalescent COVID-19. Both conserved end residues are part of each CDR3. D genes are given only for firm matches. Clone size is not always given. Where it is, it says once, few, many or a class for expanded clones.

TGTGCCAGCAGTGAAAGGGGGACCTACAATGAGCAGTTCTTC,CASSERGTYNEQFF,NA,NA,TRBJ2-1,TRBV6-1
TGTGCCAGCACCTTAAAGCCTAGCGGGAGGGACAATGAGCAGTTCTTC,CASTLKPSGRDNEQFF,NA,NA,TRBJ2-1,TRBV21-1
TGTGCCAGCAGCCAAAGGAGCGGGAGGGCCTGGGATACGCAGTATTTT,CASSQRSGRAWDTQYF,few,TRBD2,TRBJ2-3,TRBV3-1/TRBV3-2
TGTGCCAGCAGTACAACCTCGAACACTGAAGCTTTCTTT,CASSTTSNTEAFF,NA,NA,TRBJ1-1,TRBV6-2/TRBV6-3
TGTGCCAGCAGCCGAACTCAGGGCTATGGCTACACCTTC,CASSRTQGYGYTF,NA,NA,TRBJ1-2,TRBV6-5
TGTGCCAGCAGCAGAGAACTAGCGGGAGCCAATGAGCAGTTCTTC,CASSRELAGANEQFF,NA,TRBD2,TRBJ2-1,TRBV11-2
TGTGCCAGCAGCTTAGGCAGGGCTGGTGAAAAACTGTTTTTT,CASSLGRAGEKLFF,NA,NA,TRBJ1-4,TRBV7-9
TGTGCCAGCAGTACCGGGATCCAGCCCCAGCATTTT,CASSTGIQPQHF,NA,NA,TRBJ1-5,TRBV2
TGTGCCACCAGCAGAGATATCGGGGGGCAGCCCCAGCATTTT,CATSRDIGGQPQHF,NA,NA,TRBJ1-5,TRBV15
TGCAGCGCCGAATGGGTAGCGGGAGGCAGAGATACGCAGTATTTT,CSAEWVAGGRDTQYF,NA,TRBD2,TRBJ2-3,TRBV29-1
TGTGCCAGCAGCCAAGAGGGTGGGGCCTTAAGGGCTGAAGCTTTCTTT,CASSQEGGALRAEAFF,NA,NA,TRBJ1-1,TRBV3-1/TRBV3-2
TGTGCCAGCGGTCAGGGGCCGGGGGGCTACACCTTC,CASGQGPGGYTF,NA,NA,TRBJ1-2,TRBV7-9
TGCAGCGTTGCTGATAGGGGGCGAGAGACCCAGTACTTC,CSVADRGRETQYF,NA,TRBD1,TRBJ2-5,TRBV29-1
TGCGCCAGCAGCTCCGGGACTAGCGGAGGCAGGGAGACCCAGTACTTC,CASSSGTSGGRETQYF,NA,TRBD2,TRBJ2-5,TRBV5-1